This section outlines one T cell receptor beta chain sequence together with its context. No antigen is known for it. Sampling times: baseline, cycle 4 day 1, cycle 7 day 1. This sample was taken from a study of OX40 agonist ivuxolimab in advanced cancers. Study-wide results and limits: Also showing low normalized T-cell clonal expansion were some of the nonresponders.

The protocol was immunoSEQ multiplex PCR, while the TCRdb copy is restricted to in-frame clones and leaves out a portion. The sample has approximately 110,000 clones, 85% to 95% seen once. The CDR3 totals 14 residues. Per the germline V gene, CDR1 is LNHDA and CDR2 is SQIVND (reference sequence). The V end lost 9 bases, the J end lost 0 bases, and 13 bases lay between the germline ends. Here the sequenced sample was CD4+ or CD8+ T cells sorted from blood, taken in a trial of the OX40 agonist ivuxolimab. The chain employs TRBV19 and TRBJ2-3, with D possibly called TRBD1 or TRBD2 (5 bases each). This TCR was recovered from an adult with an advanced solid tumor such as melanoma, head and neck, liver or kidney cancer. Here the CDR3 DNA reads TGTGCCAGCAGGGACCAGCCTAGCACAGATACGCAGTATTTT. Residues: CASRDQPSTDTQYF.